This is a list of T cell receptor beta chains from one sample in a study of cytomegalovirus exposure and HLA in healthy donors. Clones were read by immunoSEQ multiplex PCR, and TCRdb kept only the in-frame ones, dropping some. The sample holds over 45,000 clones, around 81% seen once. The sequencing sample was made of PBMCs. Receptor source: a boy aged 10-17 years in good health and CMV-seropositive. Each CDR3 is given with its conserved first and last residue. The D gene is left open where the match is weak. Expanded clones get a size class; other rows say once, few or many, or leave the size out.

>TRBJ2-7|-|TRBV4-2|-
TGTGCCAGCAGCCAAGATTGGTTTGGGGCCTTCAAGGGGGAGCAGTACTTC
CASSQDWFGAFKGEQYF
>TRBJ2-1|TRBD2|TRBV7-2|-
TGTGCCGGCCAGCAGCGGGGAGCCTACAATGAGCAGTTCTTC
CAGQQRGAYNEQFF
>TRBJ2-3|TRBD1|TRBV19|-
TGTGCCAGTAGTGAGACAGGGACAGATACGCAGTATTTT
CASSETGTDTQYF
>TRBJ2-4|-|TRBV5-6|once
TGTGCCAGCAGCTTTTCGTGGGAGGTCAAAAACATTCAGTACTTC
CASSFSWEVKNIQYF
>TRBJ2-1|TRBD2|TRBV5-6|-
TGTGCCAGCAGCGGCACTAGCGGGGATTTGGTGTTTGGTGAGCAGTTCTTC
CASSGTSGDLVFGEQFF
>TRBJ1-1|-|TRBV5-4|-
TGTGCCAGCAGCCCTGATGGCAGGCTAGAAGCTTTCTTT
CASSPDGRLEAFF
>TRBJ2-7|-|TRBV2|-
TGTGCCAGCAGCCCTCCAGATGAGCAGTACTTC
CASSPPDEQYF
>TRBJ1-5|TRBD1|TRBV7-9|-
TGTGCCAGCAGCTTGGACAGGGGGTGGGATACAGCCCAGCATTTT
CASSLDRGWDTAQHF
>TRBJ2-6|-|TRBV7-7|-
TGTGCTAGCAGCTTGGGCCCTGGGGCCAACGTCCTGACTTTC
CASSLGPGANVLTF
>TRBJ2-2|TRBD2|TRBV10-3|-
TGTGCCATCAGTGAATTTTTTATGACTAGCGGAAACACCGGGGAGCTGTTTTTT
CAISEFFMTSGNTGELFF
>TRBJ1-6|-|TRBV4-1|-
TGCGCCAGCAGCCAAGTCCGAGACCCGGGGGGTTCACCCCTCCACTTT
CASSQVRDPGGSPLHF
>TRBJ1-3|-|TRBV5-4|-
TGTGCCAGCAGTTCGGGAGGAAACACCATATATTTT
CASSSGGNTIYF
>TRBJ2-3|-|TRBV7-9|few
TGTGCCAGCAGCTTATCGAGAAGCACAGATACGCAGTATTTT
CASSLSRSTDTQYF
>TRBJ1-1|-|TRBV9|-
TGTGCCAGCAGCCCACGGGGAGCGGTCGCAGGTTTCTTT
CASSPRGAVAGFF
>TRBJ2-5|TRBD2|TRBV11-1|-
TGTGCCAGCAGCTATGGACTAGCCCTTAGGGAGACCCAGTACTTC
CASSYGLALRETQYF
>TRBJ2-2|-|TRBV5-6|-
TGTGCCAGCAGCTTCAGGGGACCCGGGGAGCTGTTTTTT
CASSFRGPGELFF
>TRBJ1-1|-|TRBV27|-
TGTGCCAGCAGTTCGGGTGGGACTGAAGCTTTCTTT
CASSSGGTEAFF
>TRBJ1-1|-|TRBV2|-
TGTGCCAGCAGTGAAGTGAGGCGCGCCACTGAAGCTTTCTTT
CASSEVRRATEAFF
>TRBJ2-3|TRBD2|TRBV9|few
TGTGCCAGCAGCGTAGGCCTAGCGGGGCCAGATACGCAGTATTTT
CASSVGLAGPDTQYF
>TRBJ2-2|-|TRBV5-4|-
TGTGCCAGCAGCTTGCAAGGGGCGATAGGGGAGCTGTTTTTT
CASSLQGAIGELFF
>TRBJ2-7|TRBD1|TRBV19|few
TGTGCCAGTAGTATAGATCACAGGGGTAACGAGCAGTACTTC
CASSIDHRGNEQYF
>TRBJ2-1|TRBD2|TRBV9|-
TGTGCCAGCTCCCCTTCCAGCGGGGGGTTCTACAATGAGCAGTTCTTC
CASSPSSGGFYNEQFF
>TRBJ2-2|-|TRBV27|-
TGTGCCAGCAGTTCGCCCCATTTCGGCACCGGGGAGCTGTTTTTT
CASSSPHFGTGELFF
>TRBJ2-1|-|TRBV2|-
TGTGCCAGCAGTGTTTATTCCTTTTTTAAGAGCTCCTACAATGAGCAGTTCTTC
CASSVYSFFKSSYNEQFF
>TRBJ2-2|-|TRBV6-1|-
TGTGCCAGCAGTGATACGGGGAACCCAACCGGGGAGCTGTTTTTT
CASSDTGNPTGELFF
>TRBJ1-2|-|TRBV5-1|-
TGCGCCAGCAGCTCCGCGTGGACAGCCTATGGCTACACCTTC
CASSSAWTAYGYTF
>TRBJ1-2|TRBD1|TRBV6-5|-
TGTGCCTGCGGGACAGGACGCTATGGCTACACCTTC
CACGTGRYGYTF
>TRBJ2-2|TRBD2|TRBV27|-
TGTGCCAGCGGGTCCCTCGGAGATTGGCTTTTGGGACTAGCTGAGACCGGGGAGCTGTTTTTT
CASGSLGDWLLGLAETGELFF
>TRBJ1-3|TRBD1|TRBV18|-
TGTGCCAGCTCGTTCGGACAGGGGAAAGGAAACACCATATATTTT
CASSFGQGKGNTIYF
>TRBJ2-1|TRBD1|TRBV12-5|-
TGTGCTAGTAGGGACAGGGTCCCCTATTTACAGTTCTTC
CASRDRVPYLQFF
>TRBJ2-7|-|TRBV7-9|-
TGTGCCAGCAGCTTAGTCGGGTCGGTGCCCGTCGGCGAGCAGTACTTC
CASSLVGSVPVGEQYF
>TRBJ2-4|TRBD1|TRBV19|-
TGTGCCAGTAGGACAGGGGGCGTTGGCTTTACCAAAAACATTCAGTACTTC
CASRTGGVGFTKNIQYF
>TRBJ2-7|TRBD2|TRBV4-2|-
TGTGCCAGCAGCCAGGATCTAGCGGGGAGCTCCTACGAGCAGTACTTC
CASSQDLAGSSYEQYF
>TRBJ1-3|-|TRBV5-1|-
TGCGCCAGCAGCTTGTTCCTTCCGCCGGGAGCCTCTGGAAACACCATATATTTT
CASSLFLPPGASGNTIYF
>TRBJ1-5|-|TRBV27|-
TGTGCCAGCAGTCCCTTTGACAGGCCAAATCAGCCCCAGCATTTT
CASSPFDRPNQPQHF
>TRBJ2-2|TRBD1|TRBV7-7|-
TGTGCTAGCAGCTTAGAACAGGGGCCCACCGGGGAGCTGTTTTTT
CASSLEQGPTGELFF
>TRBJ1-2|TRBD1|TRBV15|once
TGTGCCACCAGCAGGAGGGGACAGGGAAGCTATGGCTACACCTTC
CATSRRGQGSYGYTF
>TRBJ1-6|-|TRBV9|-
TGTGCCAGCAGCGTAGACCCGGGGTGGGGTTCACCCCTCCACTTT
CASSVDPGWGSPLHF
>TRBJ2-2|TRBD1|TRBV6-1|-
TGTGCCAGCAGGACCACAGGGGACGGGGAGCTGTTTTTT
CASRTTGDGELFF
>TRBJ1-1|-|TRBV2|-
TGTGCCAGCAGTGGGGCGATTGACACTGAAGCTTTCTTT
CASSGAIDTEAFF
>TRBJ1-1|-|TRBV6-5|-
TGTGCCAGCAGGGAGGGACGGGGGGATGAAGCTTTCTTT
CASREGRGDEAFF
>TRBJ1-5|-|TRBV19|-
TGTGCCAGTAAACAGGGATTCGGCAATCTGCCCCAGCATTTT
CASKQGFGNLPQHF
>TRBJ1-1|TRBD1|TRBV19|-
TGTGCCAGTACCTGGGACAGGGCGAACACTGAAGCTTTCTTT
CASTWDRANTEAFF
>TRBJ1-2|-|TRBV5-1|-
TGCGCCAGCAGCCCACCCCAGGGAACTTATGGCTACACCTTC
CASSPPQGTYGYTF
>TRBJ1-5|-|TRBV14|-
TGTGCCAGCATTCTTACCTCGAGGGGAGGATCAAGCCAGCCCCAGCATTTT
CASILTSRGGSSQPQHF
>TRBJ1-4|TRBD1|TRBV7-9|-
TGTTCCAGCAGCTCACAACAGGGGGCGCATGAAAAACTGTTTTTT
CSSSSQQGAHEKLFF
>TRBJ2-2|TRBD2|TRBV10-3|once
TGTGCCATCGGTAGCGGGGGGGCCATCGGGGAGCTGTTTTTT
CAIGSGGAIGELFF
>TRBJ2-3|-|TRBV7-9|-
TGTGCCAGCAGCTTGGGCAAGAGAGATTTCGTAAATACGCAGTATTTT
CASSLGKRDFVNTQYF
>TRBJ1-1|-|TRBV6-5|-
TGTGCCAGCAGTTACGGGAGGCAGAGTGAAGCTTTCTTT
CASSYGRQSEAFF
>TRBJ2-3|-|TRBV9|-
TGTGCCAGCAGCGTAGCTGGTCAGTCCACAGATACGCAGTATTTT
CASSVAGQSTDTQYF
>TRBJ1-6|-|TRBV28|once
TGTGCCGGCAGTTTAAGCGTGACAGCTCATTCACCCCTCCACTTT
CAGSLSVTAHSPLHF
>TRBJ1-1|-|TRBV11-2|-
TGTGCCAGCAGCTTAATTGCCCGCGGGGCTGAAGCTTTCTTT
CASSLIARGAEAFF
>TRBJ1-2|-|TRBV12-5|-
TGTGCTAGTGGCCGCACGGGCAGGGCTAACTATGGCTACACCTTC
CASGRTGRANYGYTF
>TRBJ2-2|TRBD2|TRBV7-6|once
TGTGCCAGCAGCCCTAGCGGGGTCGACACCGGGGAGCTGTTTTTT
CASSPSGVDTGELFF
>TRBJ2-5|-|TRBV19|-
TGTGCCAGTAGTATACAGGGGATTCGGCAGACCCAGTACTTC
CASSIQGIRQTQYF